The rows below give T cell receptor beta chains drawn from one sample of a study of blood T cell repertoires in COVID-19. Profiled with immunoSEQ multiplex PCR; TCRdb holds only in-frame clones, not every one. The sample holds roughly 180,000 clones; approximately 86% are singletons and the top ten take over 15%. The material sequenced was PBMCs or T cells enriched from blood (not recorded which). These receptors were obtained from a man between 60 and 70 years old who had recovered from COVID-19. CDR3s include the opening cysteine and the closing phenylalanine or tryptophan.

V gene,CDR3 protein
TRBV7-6,CASSLSQGTGNTIYF
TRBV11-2,CASSTGTGGYEQYF
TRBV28,CASSGGIMTGAETQYF
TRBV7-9,CASSLTVNTEAFF
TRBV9,CASSVDRTSGANVLTF
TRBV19,CASQPTGDRTYEQYF
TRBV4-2,CASSQARGYEQYF
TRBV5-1,CASSPTPDTYGYTF
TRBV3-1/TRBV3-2,CASSHGTSGSYEQYF
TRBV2,CASTGLANEKLFF
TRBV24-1,CATSESSGSGGGYGYTF
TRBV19,CASSIGRGVGPQETQYF
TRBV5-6,CASSFSSEQYF
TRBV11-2,CASSPRRILAGNSYEQYF
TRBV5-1,CASSLGTSGVNSPLHF
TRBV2,CACSRDDQPQHF
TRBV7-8,CASSLAALGNTIYF
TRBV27,CASSFRQENTGELFF
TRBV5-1,CASSLAPTDTQYF
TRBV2,CARNGEGVQEQFF
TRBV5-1,CASSFITGDRGSPLHF
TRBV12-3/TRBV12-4,CASSLEQGYEQYF
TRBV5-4,CASSQPGPGGETQYF